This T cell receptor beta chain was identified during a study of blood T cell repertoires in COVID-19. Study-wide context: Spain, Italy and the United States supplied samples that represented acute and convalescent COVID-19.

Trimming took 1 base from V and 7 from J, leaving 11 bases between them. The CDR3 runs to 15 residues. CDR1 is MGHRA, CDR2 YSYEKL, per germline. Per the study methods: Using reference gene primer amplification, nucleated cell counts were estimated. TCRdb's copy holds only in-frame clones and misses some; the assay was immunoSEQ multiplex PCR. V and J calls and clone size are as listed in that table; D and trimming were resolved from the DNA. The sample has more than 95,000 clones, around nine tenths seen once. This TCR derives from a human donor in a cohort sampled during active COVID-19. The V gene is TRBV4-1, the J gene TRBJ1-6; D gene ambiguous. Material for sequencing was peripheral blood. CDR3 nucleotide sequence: TGCGCCAGCAGCCAAGGTCTAACGGGAAATTCACCCCTCCACTTT. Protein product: CASSQGLTGNSPLHF.